A selection of T cell receptor beta chains follows, all from one sample in a study of blood T cell repertoires in COVID-19. Method: immunoSEQ multiplex PCR; TCRdb's copy keeps in-frame clones and lacks some. The data show 150,000 or so clones, about 91% seen once. Sequenced input: peripheral blood. The receptors come from a woman aged 55-75 years with acute or convalescent COVID-19. Both conserved end residues are part of each CDR3. A D gene is named only where the DNA matches it firmly. A row's size may be missing; if present it is once, few, many or a size class.

TRBD1 | TRBJ2-1 | NA | TRBV3-1/TRBV3-2 | CASSQVDRLFF | TGTGCCAGCAGCCAAGTGGACAGGTTATTCTTC
TRBD1 | TRBJ1-5 | NA | TRBV6-5 | CASSRRQGSNQPQHF | TGTGCCAGCAGCCGACGACAGGGGAGCAATCAGCCCCAGCATTTT
NA | TRBJ1-1 | NA | TRBV6-4 | CASSDVPGEGEAFF | TGTGCCAGCAGTGACGTACCTGGGGAGGGTGAAGCTTTCTTT
NA | TRBJ2-1 | NA | TRBV2 | CASSDRDSAYNEQFF | TGTGCCAGCAGTGACCGGGACTCCGCCTACAATGAGCAGTTCTTC
NA | TRBJ2-3 | few | TRBV5-1 | CASLLGGAGTDTQYF | TGCGCCAGCCTCCTGGGGGGGGCGGGTACAGATACGCAGTATTTT
NA | TRBJ1-1 | NA | TRBV5-8 | CASSLTRPWAGSEAFF | TGTGCCAGCAGCTTGACGAGGCCCTGGGCAGGGTCCGAAGCTTTCTTT
NA | TRBJ1-3 | NA | TRBV7-9 | CASRQGVGNTIYF | TGTGCCAGCAGGCAGGGTGTTGGAAACACCATATATTTT
TRBD1 | TRBJ1-6 | NA | TRBV6-2/TRBV6-3 | CASSPKGASYNSPLHF | TGTGCCAGCAGCCCTAAGGGGGCCTCCTATAATTCACCCCTCCACTTT
NA | TRBJ2-7 | NA | TRBV5-6 | CASRNPGLPYEQYF | TGTGCCAGCAGGAACCCCGGACTCCCCTACGAGCAGTACTTC
NA | TRBJ2-5 | NA | TRBV7-2 | CASSPAPAVQETQYF | TGTGCCAGCAGCCCCGCCCCGGCGGTTCAAGAGACCCAGTACTTC
NA | TRBJ1-4 | few | TRBV11-2 | CASSLQTVRGEKLFF | TGTGCCAGCAGTCTCCAGACAGTTAGAGGTGAAAAACTGTTTTTT
NA | TRBJ1-5 | NA | TRBV15 | CATSRDLAGAGQPQHF | TGTGCCACCAGCAGAGATCTGGCAGGGGCTGGTCAGCCCCAGCATTTT
TRBD1 | TRBJ1-1 | NA | TRBV5-5 | CASSLWAGGAANTEAFF | TGTGCCAGCAGCTTGTGGGCAGGGGGCGCTGCGAACACTGAAGCTTTCTTT
TRBD1 | TRBJ1-2 | NA | TRBV7-3 | CASSLTGQGGLGYTF | TGTGCCAGCAGCTTAACTGGACAGGGAGGGCTGGGCTACACCTTC
TRBD1 | TRBJ1-2 | NA | TRBV24-1 | CATSDHRDRGRYGYTF | TGTGCCACCAGTGATCACCGGGACAGGGGGCGATATGGCTACACCTTC
NA | TRBJ1-1 | NA | TRBV28 | CASSFLGGAGRTEAFF | TGTGCCAGCAGTTTCCTGGGGGGGGCCGGGAGAACTGAAGCTTTCTTT
NA | TRBJ2-7 | NA | TRBV14 | CASSQKLKRTDFRNEQYF | TGTGCCAGCAGTCAAAAGTTAAAGAGGACAGATTTTCGGAACGAGCAGTACTTC
TRBD2 | TRBJ2-1 | NA | TRBV7-8 | CASSLGGGGAAYNEQFF | TGTGCCAGCAGCTTAGGGGGCGGGGGGGCCGCCTACAATGAGCAGTTCTTC
TRBD1 | TRBJ1-5 | NA | TRBV4-3 | CASSQDWTGTQPQHF | TGCGCCAGCAGCCAAGATTGGACAGGGACCCAGCCCCAGCATTTT
NA | TRBJ2-1 | once | TRBV7-2 | CASSLMGRDEQFF | TGTGCCAGCAGCTTAATGGGTCGGGATGAGCAGTTCTTC
NA | TRBJ1-3 | NA | TRBV6-5 | CASSYTRNAENTIYF | TGTGCCAGCAGTTACACGCGGAACGCCGAAAACACCATATATTTT
NA | TRBJ1-2 | NA | TRBV12-3/TRBV12-4 | CASSLTGYGYTF | TGTGCCAGCAGTTTAACAGGATATGGCTACACCTTC
NA | TRBJ1-2 | NA | TRBV7-2 | CASSYTVTGGQGYGYTF | TGTGCCAGCAGCTATACAGTAACGGGGGGCCAGGGCTATGGCTACACCTTC
NA | TRBJ2-1 | NA | TRBV5-4 | CASSLSGGPGSYNEQFF | TGTGCCAGCAGCTTATCCGGGGGTCCCGGCTCCTACAATGAGCAGTTCTTC
TRBD2 | TRBJ2-1 | NA | TRBV13 | CASSFPTSGGYEQFF | TGTGCCAGCAGCTTCCCGACTAGCGGGGGGTATGAGCAGTTCTTC
NA | TRBJ1-3 | NA | TRBV6-5 | CASRKGDSGNTIYF | TGTGCCAGCAGAAAAGGGGACTCTGGAAACACCATATATTTT
NA | TRBJ1-5 | NA | TRBV9 | CASSVGIREDQPQHF | TGTGCCAGCAGCGTAGGTATTCGTGAGGATCAGCCCCAGCATTTT
NA | TRBJ2-7 | NA | TRBV21-1 | CASSDRDRAHEQYF | TGTGCCAGCAGCGACCGGGACAGGGCCCACGAGCAGTACTTC
TRBD2 | TRBJ2-2 | few | TRBV11-1 | CASSTTSGVTGELFF | TGTGCCAGCAGCACGACTAGCGGAGTCACCGGGGAGCTGTTTTTT
NA | TRBJ2-1 | NA | TRBV6-5 | CASSPLTYNEQFF | TGTGCCAGCAGCCCATTAACATACAATGAGCAGTTCTTC
NA | TRBJ2-7 | once | TRBV5-5 | CASSRDNYEQYF | TGTGCCAGCAGCCGGGACAACTACGAGCAGTACTTC
NA | TRBJ2-6 | NA | TRBV18 | CASSPFTDTSSGANVLTF | TGTGCCAGCTCACCTTTTACAGATACAAGCTCTGGGGCCAACGTCCTGACTTTC
NA | TRBJ2-5 | NA | TRBV19 | CASSIGTGYQETQYF | TGTGCCAGTAGTATAGGAACAGGGTACCAAGAGACCCAGTACTTC
TRBD1 | TRBJ2-7 | NA | TRBV5-8 | CATGTGTGTYEQHF | TGTGCCACCGGGACCGGGACAGGCACCTACGAGCAGCACTTC
TRBD2 | TRBJ2-1 | NA | TRBV7-2 | CASSLPGGYNEQFF | TGTGCCAGCAGCCTCCCGGGGGGGTACAATGAGCAGTTCTTC
TRBD1 | TRBJ2-2 | NA | TRBV5-4 | CASSLATGGTVNTGELFF | TGTGCCAGCAGCTTGGCGACCGGTGGGACAGTGAACACCGGGGAGCTGTTTTTT
NA | TRBJ2-7 | NA | TRBV5-1 | CASSPQTGAPYEQYF | TGCGCCAGCAGCCCCCAGACAGGAGCTCCCTACGAGCAGTACTTC
TRBD2 | TRBJ2-5 | NA | TRBV15 | CATSRDWGTSGEETQYF | TGTGCCACCAGCAGAGATTGGGGGACTAGCGGGGAAGAGACCCAGTACTTC
TRBD2 | TRBJ2-1 | NA | TRBV7-6 | CASSLHPGLANNEQFF | TGTGCCAGCAGCTTACATCCGGGACTAGCGAACAATGAGCAGTTCTTC
NA | TRBJ1-2 | NA | TRBV7-2 | CASSFRGDNYGYTF | TGTGCCAGCAGCTTCCGGGGGGATAACTATGGCTACACCTTC
TRBD1 | TRBJ1-2 | NA | TRBV6-5 | CASSYFQTGGNGYTF | TGTGCCAGCAGTTACTTCCAAACAGGGGGCAATGGCTACACCTTC
NA | TRBJ2-1 | NA | TRBV11-2 | CASSSPRDSQDDNEQFF | TGTGCCAGCAGCTCCCCTCGGGACTCCCAGGATGACAATGAGCAGTTCTTC
TRBD2 | TRBJ2-1 | NA | TRBV5-4 | CASSPPGLAGTLNEQFF | TGTGCCAGCAGCCCCCCGGGACTAGCGGGGACTCTAAATGAGCAGTTCTTC
TRBD1 | TRBJ1-2 | NA | TRBV25-1 | CASSEYSTGGWGYTF | TGTGCCAGCAGTGAATATTCGACAGGGGGCTGGGGCTACACCTTC